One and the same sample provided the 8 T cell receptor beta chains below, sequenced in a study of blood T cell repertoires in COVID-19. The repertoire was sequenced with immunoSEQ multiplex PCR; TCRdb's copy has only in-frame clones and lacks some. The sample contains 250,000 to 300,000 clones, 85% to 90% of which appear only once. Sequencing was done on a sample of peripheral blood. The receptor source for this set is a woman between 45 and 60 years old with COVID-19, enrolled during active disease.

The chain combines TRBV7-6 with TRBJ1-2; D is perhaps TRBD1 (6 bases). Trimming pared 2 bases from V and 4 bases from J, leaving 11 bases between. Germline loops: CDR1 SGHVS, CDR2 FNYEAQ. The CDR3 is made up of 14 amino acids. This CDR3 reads CASSLPGGAYGYTF. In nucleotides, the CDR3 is TGTGCCAGCAGCTTACCTGGGGGGGCCTATGGCTACACCTTC.

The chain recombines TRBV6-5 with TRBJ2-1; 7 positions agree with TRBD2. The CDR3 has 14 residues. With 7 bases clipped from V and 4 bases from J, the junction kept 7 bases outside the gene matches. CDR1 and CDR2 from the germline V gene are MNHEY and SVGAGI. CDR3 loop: CASTLGRSYNEQFF. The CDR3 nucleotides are TGTGCCAGCACACTCGGGAGGAGTTACAATGAGCAGTTCTTC.

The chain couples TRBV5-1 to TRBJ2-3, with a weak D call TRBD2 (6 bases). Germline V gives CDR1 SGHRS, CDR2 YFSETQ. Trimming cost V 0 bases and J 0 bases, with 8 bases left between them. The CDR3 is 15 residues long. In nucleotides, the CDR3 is TGCGCCAGCAGCTTGGCGGGAGTTAGCACAGATACGCAGTATTTT. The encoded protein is CASSLAGVSTDTQYF.

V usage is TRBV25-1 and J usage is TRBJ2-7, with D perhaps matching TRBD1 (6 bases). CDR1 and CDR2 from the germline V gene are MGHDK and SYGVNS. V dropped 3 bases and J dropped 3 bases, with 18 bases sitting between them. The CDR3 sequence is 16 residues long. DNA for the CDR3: TGTGCCAGCAGTGACGCCGGATCGACAGGCCGCTACGAGCAGTACTTC. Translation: CASSDAGSTGRYEQYF.

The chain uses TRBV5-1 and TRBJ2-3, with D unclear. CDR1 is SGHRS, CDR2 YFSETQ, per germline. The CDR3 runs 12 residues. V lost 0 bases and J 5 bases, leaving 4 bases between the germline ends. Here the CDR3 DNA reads TGCGCCAGCAGCTTGGTCGGAGATACGCAGTATTTT. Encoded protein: CASSLVGDTQYF.

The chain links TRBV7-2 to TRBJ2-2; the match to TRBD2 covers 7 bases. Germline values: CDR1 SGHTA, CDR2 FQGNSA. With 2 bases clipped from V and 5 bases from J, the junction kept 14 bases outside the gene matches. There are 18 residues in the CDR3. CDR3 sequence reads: CASSLIYVREPFTGELFF. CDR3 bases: TGTGCCAGCAGCTTAATTTACGTGCGGGAGCCCTTTACCGGGGAGCTGTTTTTT. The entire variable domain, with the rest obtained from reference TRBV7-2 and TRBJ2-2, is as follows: GAGVSQSPSNKVTEKGKDVELRCDPISGHTALYWYRQSLGQGLEFLIYFQGNSAPDKSGLPSDRFSAERTGGSVSTLTIQRTQQEDSAVYLCASSLIYVREPFTGELFFGEGSRLTVL.

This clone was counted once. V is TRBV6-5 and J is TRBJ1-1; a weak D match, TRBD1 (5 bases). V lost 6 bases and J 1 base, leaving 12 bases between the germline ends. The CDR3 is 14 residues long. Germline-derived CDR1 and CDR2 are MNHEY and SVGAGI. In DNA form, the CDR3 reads TGTGCCAGCAGACGGGGCGGGGCGAACACTGAAGCTTTCTTT. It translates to CASRRGGANTEAFF.

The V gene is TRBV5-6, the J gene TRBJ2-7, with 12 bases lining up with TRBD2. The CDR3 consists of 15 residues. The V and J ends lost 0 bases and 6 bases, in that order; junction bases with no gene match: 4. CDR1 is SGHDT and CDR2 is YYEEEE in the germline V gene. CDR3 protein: CASSLGTSGAGEQYF. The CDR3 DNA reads TGTGCCAGCAGCTTGGGGACTAGCGGGGCCGGCGAGCAGTACTTC.